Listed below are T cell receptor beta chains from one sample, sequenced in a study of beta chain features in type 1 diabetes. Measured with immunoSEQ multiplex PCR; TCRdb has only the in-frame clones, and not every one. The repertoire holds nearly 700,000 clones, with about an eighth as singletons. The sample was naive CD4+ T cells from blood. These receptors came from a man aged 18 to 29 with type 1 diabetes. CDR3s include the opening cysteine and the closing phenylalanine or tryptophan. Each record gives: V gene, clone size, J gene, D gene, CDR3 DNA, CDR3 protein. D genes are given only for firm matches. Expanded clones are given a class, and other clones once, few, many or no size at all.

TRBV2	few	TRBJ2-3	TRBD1	TGTGCCAGCAGCTGGGACAGGGGGCGAGATACGCAGTATTTT	CASSWDRGRDTQYF
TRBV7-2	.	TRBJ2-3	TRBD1	TGTGCCAGCAAAAGAGGGGGCACCTGGGATTCAGATACGCAGTATTTT	CASKRGGTWDSDTQYF
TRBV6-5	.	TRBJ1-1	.	TGTGCCAGCAGTTACTCCGGCCCCCCGGACACTGAAGCTTTCTTT	CASSYSGPPDTEAFF
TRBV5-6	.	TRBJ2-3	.	TGTGCCAGCAGCTTGGTGAAAGGGGTGGCGGATACGCAGTATTTT	CASSLVKGVADTQYF
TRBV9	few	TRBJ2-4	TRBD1	TGTGCCAGCAGCCGCGACAGGGGAGAGGGCATTCAGTACTTC	CASSRDRGEGIQYF
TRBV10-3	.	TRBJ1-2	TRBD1	TGTGCCATCAGTGAGTTTATACAGGGGAACTATGGCTACACCTTC	CAISEFIQGNYGYTF
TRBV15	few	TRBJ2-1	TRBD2	TGTGCCACCAGCACTGGGCTAGCGGTCAGCTCCTACAATGAGCAGTTCTTC	CATSTGLAVSSYNEQFF
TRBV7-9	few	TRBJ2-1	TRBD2	TGTGCCAGCAGCCAACTAGCGGGGGGTGGTGAGCAGTTCTTC	CASSQLAGGGEQFF
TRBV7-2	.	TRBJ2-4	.	TGTGCCAGCAGCACGGACCAAGGGGGCATTCAGTACTTC	CASSTDQGGIQYF
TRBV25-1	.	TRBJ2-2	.	TGTGCCAGCAGTGAAGGGCTAGCTTTCGGGGAGCTGTTTTTT	CASSEGLAFGELFF
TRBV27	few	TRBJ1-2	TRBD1	TGTGCCAGTTCACAGGGGGCAGGCTACACCTTC	CASSQGAGYTF
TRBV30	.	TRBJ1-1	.	TGTGCCTGGAGTCCTGGACCCCTGGGGAACACTGAAGCTTTCTTT	CAWSPGPLGNTEAFF
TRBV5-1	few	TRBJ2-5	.	TGCGCCAGCAGCTTGTCCCTAGGGGTTTCGGCAGAGACCCAGTACTTC	CASSLSLGVSAETQYF
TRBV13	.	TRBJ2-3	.	TGTGCCAGCAGCCTCCCAAGGGGAGATACGCAGTATTTT	CASSLPRGDTQYF
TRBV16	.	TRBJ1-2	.	TGTGCCAGCAGCCGAGGACAGCCAAGTGGCTACACCTTC	CASSRGQPSGYTF
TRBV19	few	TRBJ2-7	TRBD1	TGTGCCAGTAGTATGGACAGGGACGAGCAGTACTTC	CASSMDRDEQYF
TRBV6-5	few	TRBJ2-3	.	TGTGCCAGCAGAACCGGGACCGCAGGGGATACGCAGTATTTT	CASRTGTAGDTQYF
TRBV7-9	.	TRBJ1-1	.	TGTGCCAGCAGCTCTCTCTCGCAGAACACTGAAGCTTTCTTT	CASSSLSQNTEAFF
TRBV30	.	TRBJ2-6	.	TGTGCTTCGTCGTCGGGAGGGGGCCCTTCTGGGGCCAACGTCCTGACTTTC	CASSSGGGPSGANVLTF
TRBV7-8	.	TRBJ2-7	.	TGTGCCAGCAGCCACCCGACGGGAGAGCAGTACTTC	CASSHPTGEQYF
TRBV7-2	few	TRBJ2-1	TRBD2	TGTGCCAGCAGCCCACCGGGACTAGCGGGGAATGAGCAGTTCTTC	CASSPPGLAGNEQFF
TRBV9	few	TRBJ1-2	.	TGTGCCAGCAGCGCAACAGGAAACTATGGCTACACCTTC	CASSATGNYGYTF
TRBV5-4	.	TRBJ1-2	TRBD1	TGTGCCAGCAGCTTGGCCGCTACAGGGGGTGGCTACACCTTC	CASSLAATGGGYTF
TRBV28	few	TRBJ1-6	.	TGTGCCAGCAGTTTCCGGGGCCCTATTTCACCCCTCCACTTT	CASSFRGPISPLHF
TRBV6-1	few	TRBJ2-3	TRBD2	TGTGCCAGCAGTCTCGGGACTAGCGGGGCGGCGCAGTATTTT	CASSLGTSGAAQYF
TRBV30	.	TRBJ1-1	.	TGTGCCTGGAGTGTGGGCACGAACACTGAAGCTTTCTTT	CAWSVGTNTEAFF
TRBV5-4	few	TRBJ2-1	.	TGTGCCAGCAGCTTCCCACTCGGACAGCCGAATGAGCAGTTCTTC	CASSFPLGQPNEQFF
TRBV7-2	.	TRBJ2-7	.	TGTGCCAGCAGCTTAGAGACAGTTCGTGCCTACGAGCAGTACTTC	CASSLETVRAYEQYF
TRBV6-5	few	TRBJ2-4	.	TGTGCCAGCAGTTACTCGGTACGGACAAACATTCAGTACTTC	CASSYSVRTNIQYF
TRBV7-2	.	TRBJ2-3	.	TGTGCCTCGAACACCAGGGTGGGCAGCACAGATACGCAGTATTTT	CASNTRVGSTDTQYF
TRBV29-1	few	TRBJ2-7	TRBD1	TGCAGCGTTACCTCGACAGGGACCTACGAGCAGTACTTC	CSVTSTGTYEQYF
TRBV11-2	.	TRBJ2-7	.	TGTGCCAGCAGCTTAGAGGGCAGGGGACCCTCCTACGAGCAGTACTTC	CASSLEGRGPSYEQYF
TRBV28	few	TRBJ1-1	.	TGTGCCAGCAGTTTGCCCTCTCAGGGATTCACTGAAGCTTTCTTT	CASSLPSQGFTEAFF
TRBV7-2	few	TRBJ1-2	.	TGTGCCAGCAGCAGCTCCAGAGATACTAACTATGGCTACACCTTC	CASSSSRDTNYGYTF
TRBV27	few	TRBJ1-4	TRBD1	TGTGCCAGCAGACTTGGACAGGGTGGGGAAAAACTGTTTTTT	CASRLGQGGEKLFF
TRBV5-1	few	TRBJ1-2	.	TGCGCCAGCAGCTTGCTGCCGGGACTCTATGGCTACACCTTC	CASSLLPGLYGYTF
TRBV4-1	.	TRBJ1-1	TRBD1	TGCGCCAGCAGCCAAGCCTCGGGACAGGGGCTTAACACTGAAGCTTTCTTT	CASSQASGQGLNTEAFF
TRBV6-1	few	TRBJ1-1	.	TGTGCCAGCACGATGGTTAACACTGAAGCTTTCTTT	CASTMVNTEAFF
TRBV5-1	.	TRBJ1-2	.	TGCGCCAGCAGCCCAGGACAGCAATATGGCTACACCTTC	CASSPGQQYGYTF
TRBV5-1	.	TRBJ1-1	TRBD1	TGCGCCAGCAGCTTGGGAAGGACAGGGGGCACTGAAGCTTTCTTT	CASSLGRTGGTEAFF
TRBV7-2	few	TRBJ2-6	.	TGTGCCAGCAGCTTAGCGGGCATCAGCTCTGGGGCCAACGTCCTGACTTTC	CASSLAGISSGANVLTF
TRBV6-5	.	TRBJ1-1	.	TGTGCCAGCAGCCCTGGGCCGGATGTATCGGCTTTCTTT	CASSPGPDVSAFF
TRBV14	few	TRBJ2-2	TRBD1	TGTGCCAGCAGCCTTGACAGGGCCGGGGAGCTGTTTTTT	CASSLDRAGELFF
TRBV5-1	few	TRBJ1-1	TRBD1	TGCGCCAGCAGCGGCGGGACAGTGGGCACTGAAGCTTTCTTT	CASSGGTVGTEAFF
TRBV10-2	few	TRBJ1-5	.	TGCGCCAGCAGTGAGAACCTTGGGCGGTCCCAGCATTTT	CASSENLGRSQHF
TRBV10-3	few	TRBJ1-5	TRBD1	TGTGCCATCAGTGAGTCGCTTTGGACAGGGAATAGCAATCAGCCCCAGCATTTT	CAISESLWTGNSNQPQHF
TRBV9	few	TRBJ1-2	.	TGTGCCAGCAGCGTAACCGAGGACTATGGCTACACCTTC	CASSVTEDYGYTF
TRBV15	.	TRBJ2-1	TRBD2	TGTGCCACCAGCAGAGACCCGGCTAGCGGGGGGCGGGATGAGCAGTTCTTC	CATSRDPASGGRDEQFF
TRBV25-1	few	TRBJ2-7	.	TGTGCCAGCAGTGATGGGTTCCGACCCTACGAGCAGTACTTC	CASSDGFRPYEQYF
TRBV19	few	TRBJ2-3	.	TGTGCCAGTAGTATAGTAGGGACTTGGACAGATACGCAGTATTTT	CASSIVGTWTDTQYF
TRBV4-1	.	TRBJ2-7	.	TGCGCCAGCAGCCAAGATGGGGAGGGGGCGCGAGAGCAGTACTTC	CASSQDGEGAREQYF
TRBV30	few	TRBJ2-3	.	TGTGCCTGGAGGGACGGGGTCACAGATACGCAGTATTTT	CAWRDGVTDTQYF
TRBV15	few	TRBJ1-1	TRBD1	TGTGCCACCAGCAGGCGACAGGGGCTCGACACTGAAGCTTTCTTT	CATSRRQGLDTEAFF